The clone carrying this T cell receptor (beta chain) was counted only a few times. From the RT-PCR reads, TCRdb called clonotypes with MiXCR, one entry per CDR3 protein. The sample contains 550,000 to 750,000 distinct CDR3 sequences, about 14% of which appear only once. The germline V gene has CDR1 GTSNPN and CDR2 SVGIG (reference sequence). Trimming pared 3 bases from V and 4 bases from J, leaving 12 bases between. The CDR3 sequence is 13 residues long. The receptor was derived from a female donor in good health, serving as a healthy control. The genes are TRBV30 and TRBJ1-2; weak D call: TRBD1 (5 bases). Sequenced material: memory CD4+ T cells from blood. In DNA, the CDR3 is TGTGCCTGGAGGGCAGGGAGAGGCTATGGCTACACCTTC. This encodes CAWRAGRGYGYTF. Looking up the rest from reference TRBV30 and TRBJ1-2 gives the full variable domain: SQTIHQWPATLVQPVGSPLSLECTVEGTSNPNLYWYRQAAGRGLQLLFYSVGIGQISSEVPQNLSASRPQDRQFILSSKKLLLSDSGFYLCAWRAGRGYGYTFGSGTRLTVV.